One sample yielded the 13 T cell receptor beta chains listed below, sequenced in a study of CD8+CD57+ T cells in acquired aplastic anemia listed by TCRdb under 2018. Sequencing was performed on an Illumina HiSeq 2000. Genomic DNA was used as template for profiling of TCR beta VDJ combinations and CDR3 sequences. In-frame beta chains were kept once TCRdb had trimmed the public reads at Q25 with fastp and called clones with MiXCR. Rows with a matching CDR3 protein are joined into one entry that keeps the most common DNA and genes. The sample table holds about 400,000 distinct CDR3 sequences, of which just under 70% were seen once. The ten biggest clones cover 3.5% to 4.5% of the sample. Source material: sorted CD4+, CD8+, or CD8+CD57+ T cells (not recorded which) from PBMCs. Receptors were obtained from a human donor in good health, serving as a control.

Concerning this clonotype: This may arise from a read error, as a much more abundant clone is one base away. This rearrangement joins TRBV6-1 to TRBJ1-1; D remains ambiguous. The CDR3 runs to 13 residues. V dropped 6 bases and J dropped 6 bases, with 14 bases sitting between them. Germline lookup yields CDR1 MNHNS and CDR2 SASEGT. The DNA of the CDR3 is TGTGCCAGCAGCCGGGAAGGGTACGCTGAAGCTTTCTTT. Translating it yields CASSREGYAEAFF.

The genes are TRBV14 and TRBJ1-6; 8 bases line up with TRBD1. The germline V gene encodes CDR1 SGHDN and CDR2 FVKESK. The CDR3 runs 15 residues. V was clipped by 3 bases and J by 17 bases; unmatched bases: 15. The CDR3 region is CASSQDREHGYTFHF. The CDR3 nucleotides are TGTGCCAGCAGCCAGGACAGGGAACATGGCTACACCTTCCACTTT. Full variable domain (remainder filled in from reference TRBV14 and TRBJ1-6): EAGVTQFPSHSVIEKGQTVTLRCDPISGHDNLYWYRRVMGKEIKFLLHFVKESKQDESGMPNNRFLAERTGGTYSTLKVQPAELEDSGVYFCASSQDREHGYTFHFGNGTRLTVT.

This clonotype was recorded once. This chain connects TRBV7-2 to TRBJ1-1; D is undetermined. The CDR3 extends over 14 amino acids. V was shortened by 0 bases and J by 14 bases, with 19 bases between the two germline ends. Germline lookup yields CDR1 SGHTA and CDR2 FQGNSA. CDR3 coding DNA: TGTGCCAGCAGCTTAGCGGGTGCCGAGACCCAGGCCTTCTTT. It is translated as CASSLAGAETQAFF.

To note about this clonotype: This CDR3 is missing its conserved last phenylalanine or tryptophan, likely due to a read error. This sequence joins TRBV5-1 and TRBJ2-3; D is ambiguous. Between the trimmed V and J ends, which lost 4 bases and 1 base, there was a span of 19 bases. CDR3 length equals 17 residues. CDR1 is SGHRS and CDR2 is YFSETQ in the germline V gene. This CDR3 is CASSPEGRRTGTDTQYL. CDR3 DNA: TGCGCCAGCAGCCCAGAAGGCCGCCGGACGGGCACAGATACGCAGTATTTG.

A word on this clonotype: A read error may be the cause here, since a much bigger clone is one base away. The conserved final phenylalanine or tryptophan is absent from the CDR3, which likely points to a read error. The chain is built from TRBV6-5 and TRBJ1-5; no definite D call. The V gene's germline CDR1 is MNHEY and CDR2 SVGAGI. The CDR3 extends over 15 amino acids. Trimming cost V 5 bases and J 5 bases, with 16 bases left between them. CDR3 loop: CASSEVNREYQPQHS. Written as DNA, the CDR3 is TGTGCCAGCAGTGAAGTGAACAGAGAGTATCAGCCCCAGCATTCT.

Many counts were recorded for this clonotype. The V and J genes are TRBV6-5 and TRBJ1-1; possible D gene TRBD1, 6 bases. The CDR3 contains 15 residues. Between the trimmed V and J ends, which lost 6 bases and 6 bases, there was a span of 20 bases. Germline V gene data show CDR1 as MNHEY and CDR2 as SVGAGI. CDR3 bases: TGTGCCAGCAGGAGACCGGGACACCAAGTTTCTGAAGCTTTCTTT. It encodes CASRRPGHQVSEAFF.

A few counts support this clonotype. The chain joins TRBV3-1 to TRBJ2-7; 10 bases are a match to TRBD2. The ends lost 1 base at V and 1 base at J; junction bases unmatched: 7. Germline V CDR1 and CDR2: LGHDT, YNNKEL (reference sequence). The CDR3 sequence is 17 residues long. The DNA of the CDR3 is TGTGCCAGCAGCCAAGGGGGAGGACTAGCGGTGTCCTACGAGCAGTACTTC. This gives the protein CASSQGGGLAVSYEQYF.

Concerning this clonotype: The junction differs from germline at one of its ends, possibly a read error. The chain recombines TRBV7-2 with TRBJ2-3, with TRBD2 identical over 8 bases. CDR1 is SGHTA and CDR2 is FQGNSA in the germline V gene. The CDR3 totals 15 residues. As DNA, the CDR3 is TGCGCCAGCAGCTTGCGAGCGGGGGACACAGATACGCAGTATTTT. This sequence encodes CASSLRAGDTDTQYF.

V gene TRBV15 combines with J gene TRBJ2-7; D is unclear. There are 13 residues in the CDR3. Trimming removed 4 bases from V and 6 bases from J, with 13 bases in between. Germline-derived CDR1 and CDR2 are LNHNV and YYDKDF (reference sequence). The CDR3 loop is CATSTSQIGEQYF. CDR3 DNA: TGTGCCACCAGCACTTCCCAAATCGGCGAGCAGTACTTC.

V is TRBV20-1 and J is TRBJ2-5; the match to TRBD1 covers 9 bases. The trim removed 5 bases at V and 2 bases at J, leaving 3 bases unmatched. CDR1 and CDR2 from the germline V gene are DFQATT and SNEGSKA (reference sequence). This CDR3 spans 13 amino acids. DNA for the CDR3: TGCAGTGCTCCGGACAGGGGACAAGAGACCCAGTACTTC. This codes for CSAPDRGQETQYF.

The rearrangement uses TRBV2 and TRBJ2-2; 11 bases match TRBD2. CDR1 SNHLY and CDR2 FYNNEI come from the germline V gene. CDR3 length: 15 residues. Germline trimming cut 5 bases from V and 3 bases from J; bases unmatched to any gene: 2. This CDR3 reads CASSRTSGYTGELFF. For the CDR3, the DNA is TGTGCCAGCAGTCGGACTAGCGGGTACACCGGGGAGCTGTTTTTT.

To note about this clonotype: Given the absence of the conserved phenylalanine or tryptophan at the CDR3 end, a read error is likely. J is TRBJ1-1 and V is TRBV4-3; D ambiguous. The CDR3 is made up of 15 amino acids. V was shortened by 0 bases and J by 1 base, with 9 bases between the two germline ends. Germline V CDR1 and CDR2: LGHNA, YSLEER. The DNA for the CDR3 is TGCGCCAGCAGCCAAGACTTTCGGGGGAACACTGAAGCTTTCCTT. Its translation: CASSQDFRGNTEAFL.

The chain employs TRBV10-1 and TRBJ2-3, with 8 positions matching TRBD1. This CDR3 is built from 14 residues. Germline CDR1 is WNHNN and CDR2 is SYGVQD (reference sequence). The junction had 9 bases not matched to a gene; V was cut back by 8 bases and J by 5 bases. DNA for the CDR3: TGCGCCAGCTATCCGGACAGGGAGGAAGATACGCAGTATTTT. It specifies CASYPDREEDTQYF.